This record looks at one T cell receptor beta chain sequence and its context. The data were taken from a study of shared clonotypes between healthy human individuals. The wider study: Each donor contributed plates that comprised three CD4 naive, three CD4 memory, two CD8 naive and one CD8 memory.

V lost 1 base to trimming and J lost 4 bases, with 14 bases between them. This CDR3 region has 15 residues. Germline assignment: CDR1 SNHLY and CDR2 FYNNEI. Original analysis: Junction-only immunoSEQ sequences carried no quality scores, so filtering differed. Using immunoSEQ multiplex PCR, the repertoire was profiled, and TCRdb retains in-frame clones only, with some absent. That table gives V, J and clone size, and the DNA gave D and trimming. In the table there are some 900,000 clones, roughly 72% of which are singletons. Caucasian adults residing in Nashville, Tennessee made up all the donors. The chain is built from TRBV2 and TRBJ2-7; maybe TRBD2 (5 bases). The specimen was memory CD4+ T cells sorted from blood. As for subset: CD45RA-negative fraction. The TCR sequence derives from a man between 18 and 35 years old in good health. Here the CDR3 DNA reads TGTGCCAGCAGTGAAGTTGGGATCGGCGGGTACGAGCAGTACTTC. Protein sequence: CASSEVGIGGYEQYF.